This entry features one T cell receptor (beta chain) sequence. Antigen specificity is unknown. Time point reported: blood 2 weeks post-SBRT. This sample's treatment: 15 Gy SBRT to primary tumor, nephrectomy 4 weeks later. After SBRT, blood was collected at 2 and 4 weeks, plus baseline. This CDR3 region has 19 residues. In germline, CDR1 is LNHDA, CDR2 SQIVND (reference sequence). The data were produced by immunoSEQ multiplex PCR, yet TCRdb's version contains in-frame clones alone and is incomplete. The sample carries 25,000 to 30,000 clones, about 84% recorded once. These data belong to a study of radiation and T cells in renal cell carcinoma. On the study more broadly: Nephrectomy followed 15 Gy stereotactic body radiation by 4 weeks. General study points: No pretreatment tumor biopsies were available for baseline clonotypes.

The chain combines TRBV19 with TRBJ1-3; 10 nucleotides line up with TRBD1. The source is a man aged 60 to 69 with renal cell carcinoma. The sequencing here drew on blood, taken from a patient whose treatment included radiotherapy and nephrectomy. The CDR3 sequence: CFNWLFGPGQGSSGNTIYF. DNA of the CDR3: TGTTTCAATTGGCTCTTCGGTCCGGGACAGGGGTCTTCTGGAAACACCATATATTTT.